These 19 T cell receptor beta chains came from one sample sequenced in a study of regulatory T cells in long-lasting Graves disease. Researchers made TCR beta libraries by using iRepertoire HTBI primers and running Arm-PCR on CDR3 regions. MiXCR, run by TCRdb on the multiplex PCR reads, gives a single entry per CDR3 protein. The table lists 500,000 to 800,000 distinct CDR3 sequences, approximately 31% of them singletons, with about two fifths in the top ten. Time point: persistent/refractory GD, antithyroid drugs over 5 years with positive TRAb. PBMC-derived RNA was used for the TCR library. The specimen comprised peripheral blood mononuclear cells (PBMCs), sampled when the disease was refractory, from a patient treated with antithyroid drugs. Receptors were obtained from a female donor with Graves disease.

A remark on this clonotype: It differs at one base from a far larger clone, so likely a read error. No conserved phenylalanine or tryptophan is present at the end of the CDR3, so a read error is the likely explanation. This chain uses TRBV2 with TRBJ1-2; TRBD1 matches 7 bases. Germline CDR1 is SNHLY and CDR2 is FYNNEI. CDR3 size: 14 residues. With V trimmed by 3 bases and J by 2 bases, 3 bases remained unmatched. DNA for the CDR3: TGTGCCAGCAGTGAGAGGGGGCTGAACTATGGCTACACCTCC. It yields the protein CASSERGLNYGYTS.

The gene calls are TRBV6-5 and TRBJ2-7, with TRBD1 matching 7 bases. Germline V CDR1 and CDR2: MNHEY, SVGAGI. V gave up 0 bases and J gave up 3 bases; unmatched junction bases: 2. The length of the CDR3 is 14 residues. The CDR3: CASSYSTGDYEQYF. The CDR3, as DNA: TGTGCCAGCAGTTACTCCACAGGGGACTACGAGCAGTACTTC.

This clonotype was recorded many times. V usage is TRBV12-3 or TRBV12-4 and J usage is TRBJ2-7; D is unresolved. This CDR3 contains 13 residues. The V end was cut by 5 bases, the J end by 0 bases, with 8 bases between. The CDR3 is CASSPLSSYEQYF. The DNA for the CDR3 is TGTGCCAGCAGTCCCCTAAGCTCCTACGAGCAGTACTTC.

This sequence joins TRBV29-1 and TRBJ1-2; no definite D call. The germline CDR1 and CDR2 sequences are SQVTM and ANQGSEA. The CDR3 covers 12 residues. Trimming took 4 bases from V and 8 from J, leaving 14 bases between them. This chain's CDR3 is CSVGGWDKGYTF. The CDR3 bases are TGCAGCGTTGGAGGTTGGGATAAGGGCTACACCTTC.

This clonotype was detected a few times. DNA for the CDR3: TGTGCCAGCAGGCGGGGGACTAGTGGCTACGAGCAGTACTTC. Protein: CASRRGTSGYEQYF. The chain uses TRBV11-2 and TRBJ2-7, with 8 bases matching TRBD2. Germline CDR1 reads SGHAT; CDR2 reads FQNNGV. There are 14 residues in the CDR3. V was pared by 6 bases and J by 3 bases, with 7 bases of the junction left unmatched.

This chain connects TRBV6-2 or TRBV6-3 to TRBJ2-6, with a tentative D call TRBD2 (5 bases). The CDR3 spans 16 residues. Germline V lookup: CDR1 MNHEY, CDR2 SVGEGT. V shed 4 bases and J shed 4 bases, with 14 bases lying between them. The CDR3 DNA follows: TGTGCCAGCAGTTGGATATCGGGAACCGGGGCCAACGTCCTGACTTTC. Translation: CASSWISGTGANVLTF.

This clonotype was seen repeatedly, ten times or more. The CDR3 DNA follows: TGTGCCAGCAAGACAGCGGGTTCCATTGTCACTGAAGCTTTCTTT. It encodes CASKTAGSIVTEAFF. The chain joins TRBV6-1 to TRBJ1-1, with D perhaps TRBD1 (5 bases). V lost 7 bases to trimming and J lost 4 bases, with 19 bases between them. The germline gives CDR1 MNHNS, CDR2 SASEGT. This CDR3 has 15 residues.

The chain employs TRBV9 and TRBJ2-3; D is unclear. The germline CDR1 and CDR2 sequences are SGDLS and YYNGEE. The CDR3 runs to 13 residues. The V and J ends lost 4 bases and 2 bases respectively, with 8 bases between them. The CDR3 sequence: CASSYDHTDTQYF. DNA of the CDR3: TGTGCCAGCAGCTACGACCACACAGATACGCAGTATTTT. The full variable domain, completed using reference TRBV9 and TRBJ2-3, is DSGVTQTPKHLITATGQRVTLRCSPRSGDLSVYWYQQSLDQGLQFLIQYYNGEERAKGNILERFSAQQFPDLHSELNLSSLELGDSALYFCASSYDHTDTQYFGPGTRLTVL.

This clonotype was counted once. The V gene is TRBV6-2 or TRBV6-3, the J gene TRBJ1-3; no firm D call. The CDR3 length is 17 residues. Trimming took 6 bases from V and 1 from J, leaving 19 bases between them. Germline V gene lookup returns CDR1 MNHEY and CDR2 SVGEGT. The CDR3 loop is CASRRILQVSSGNTIYF. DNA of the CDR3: TGTGCCAGCAGACGGATCCTGCAGGTCTCTTCTGGAAACACCATATATTTT.

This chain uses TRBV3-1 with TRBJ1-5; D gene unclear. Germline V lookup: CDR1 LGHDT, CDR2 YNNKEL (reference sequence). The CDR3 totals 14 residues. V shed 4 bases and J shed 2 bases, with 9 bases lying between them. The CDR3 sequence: CASSLRMGNQPQHF. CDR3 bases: TGTGCCAGCAGCCTCCGTATGGGCAATCAGCCCCAGCATTTT.

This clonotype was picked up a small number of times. CDR3 DNA sequence: TGCAGTGCTACGCCTGGAACAGGGGCGAGCTCCTACGAGCAGTACTTC. Translated: CSATPGTGASSYEQYF. V usage is TRBV20-1 and J usage is TRBJ2-7; TRBD1 matches 7 bases. V lost 4 bases, J lost 0 bases, and 12 bases stayed unmatched. CDR3 length: 16 residues. Germline CDR1 DFQATT, CDR2 SNEGSKA (reference sequence).

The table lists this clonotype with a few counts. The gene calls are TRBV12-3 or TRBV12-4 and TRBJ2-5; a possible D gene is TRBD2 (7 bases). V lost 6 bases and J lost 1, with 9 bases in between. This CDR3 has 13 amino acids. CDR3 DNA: TGTGCCAGCAGACGGGGGGCCCAAGAGACCCAGTACTTC. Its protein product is CASRRGAQETQYF.

The CDR3 sequence is CAWSVRGAVGNQPQHF. CDR3 nucleotides: TGTGCCTGGAGTGTACGGGGGGCGGTTGGCAATCAGCCCCAGCATTTT. The rearrangement uses TRBV30 and TRBJ1-5, with D possibly TRBD1 on 6 matching bases. In germline, CDR1 is GTSNPN, CDR2 SVGIG (reference sequence). The V end lost 0 bases, the J end lost 2 bases, and 14 bases lay between the germline ends. There are 16 residues in the CDR3.

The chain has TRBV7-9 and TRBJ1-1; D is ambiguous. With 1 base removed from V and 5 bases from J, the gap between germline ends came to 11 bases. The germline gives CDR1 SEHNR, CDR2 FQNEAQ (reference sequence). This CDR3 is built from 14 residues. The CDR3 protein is CASSLDWGNTEAFF. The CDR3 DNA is TGTGCCAGCAGCTTAGATTGGGGTAATACTGAAGCTTTCTTT. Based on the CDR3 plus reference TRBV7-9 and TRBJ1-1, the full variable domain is DTGVSQNPRHKITKRGQNVTFRCDPISEHNRLYWYRQTLGQGPEFLTYFQNEAQLEKSRLLSDRFSAERPKGSFSTLEIQRTEQGDSAMYLCASSLDWGNTEAFFGQGTRLTVV.

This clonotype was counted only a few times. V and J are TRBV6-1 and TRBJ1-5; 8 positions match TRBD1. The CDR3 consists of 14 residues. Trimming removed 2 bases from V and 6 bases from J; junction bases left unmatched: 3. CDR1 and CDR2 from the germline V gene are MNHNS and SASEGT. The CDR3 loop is CASSENRGTQPQHF. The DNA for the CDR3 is TGTGCCAGCAGTGAAAACAGGGGGACTCAGCCCCAGCATTTT.

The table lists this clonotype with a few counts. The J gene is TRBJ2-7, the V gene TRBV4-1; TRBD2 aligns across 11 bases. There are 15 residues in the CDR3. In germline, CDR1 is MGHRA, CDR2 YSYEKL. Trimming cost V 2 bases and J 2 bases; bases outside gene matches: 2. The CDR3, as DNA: TGCGCCAGCAGCCAAAAGACTAGCGGGGCCTACGAGCAGTACTTC. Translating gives CASSQKTSGAYEQYF.

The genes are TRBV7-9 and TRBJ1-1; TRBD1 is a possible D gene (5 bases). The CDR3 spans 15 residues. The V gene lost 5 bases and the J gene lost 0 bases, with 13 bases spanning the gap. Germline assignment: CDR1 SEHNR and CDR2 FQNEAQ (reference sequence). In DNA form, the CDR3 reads TGTGCCAGCAGCAACGCAGGGTTTATGAACACTGAAGCTTTCTTT. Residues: CASSNAGFMNTEAFF.

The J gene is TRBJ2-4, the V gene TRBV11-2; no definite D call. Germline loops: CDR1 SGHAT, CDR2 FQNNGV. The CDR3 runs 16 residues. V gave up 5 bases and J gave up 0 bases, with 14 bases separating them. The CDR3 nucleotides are TGTGCCAGCAGCCCGCGTCGTACAGTAGCCAAAAACATTCAGTACTTC. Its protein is CASSPRRTVAKNIQYF.

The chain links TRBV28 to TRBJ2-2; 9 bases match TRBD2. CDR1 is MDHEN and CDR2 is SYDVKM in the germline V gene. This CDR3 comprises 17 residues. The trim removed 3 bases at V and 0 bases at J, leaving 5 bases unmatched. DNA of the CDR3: TGTGCCAGCAGTTTCGGGGCGGGAGGGCCGAACACCGGGGAGCTGTTTTTT. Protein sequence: CASSFGAGGPNTGELFF.